This TCR beta chain is drawn from a study of T cells in localized non-small cell lung cancer. Sequenced by immunoSEQ multiplex PCR; TCRdb stores in-frame clones only, minus some. The sample has some 33,000 clones, around 93% seen once. V gave up 4 bases and J gave up 0 bases, with 10 bases separating them. Germline CDR1 is SGHVS and CDR2 is FQNEAQ. This CDR3 contains 15 residues. On this clone itself: Its cognate antigen is unknown.

General study results and limits: Among blood samples, higher T cell density accompanied longer overall survival.

Sequences were derived from PBMCs, sampled before any cancer treatment. This clonotype originated in a man aged 40 to 70 with stage II lung adenocarcinoma. The chain uses TRBV7-8 and TRBJ1-3; D ambiguous. This chain's CDR3 is CASSSERFSGNTIYF. DNA for the CDR3: TGTGCCAGCAGCTCGGAAAGATTCTCTGGAAACACCATATATTTT.